The 10 T cell receptor beta chains in this list originate from one sample, sequenced in a study of beta chain features in type 1 diabetes. Expressed TCRB transcripts were sequenced after all isolated RNA was converted to cDNA. TCRdb's copy holds only in-frame clones and misses some; the assay was immunoSEQ multiplex PCR. The sample records about 230,000 clones, 9.6% being singletons. The sample consisted of naive CD4+ T cells from blood. These receptors originate from a woman aged 18-30 years in good health.

The table lists this clone with a few counts. Other nucleotide sequences from this sample produce the same CDR3. The genes are TRBV5-1 and TRBJ2-1, with TRBD2 matching over 10 bases. The junction had 0 bases not matched to a gene; V was cut back by 0 bases and J by 3 bases. This CDR3 is 15 amino acids long. CDR1 is SGHRS and CDR2 is YFSETQ in the germline V gene. The CDR3 reads CASSLASGSYNEQFF. The CDR3 DNA reads TGCGCCAGCAGCTTGGCTAGCGGGAGCTACAATGAGCAGTTCTTC. Variable domain in full (rest from reference TRBV5-1 and TRBJ2-1): KAGVTQTPRYLIKTRGQQVTLSCSPISGHRSVSWYQQTPGQGLQFLFEYFSETQRNKGNFPGRFSGRQFSNSRSEMNVSTLELGDSALYLCASSLASGSYNEQFFGPGTRLTVL.

This clone was recorded many times. The rearrangement uses TRBV19 and TRBJ2-5, with TRBD2 as a possible D gene (5 bases). Germline assignment: CDR1 LNHDA and CDR2 SQIVND (reference sequence). This CDR3 region has 12 residues. The V end was cut by 7 bases, the J end by 7 bases, with 13 bases between. The CDR3 loop reads CASTAKAGTQYF. For the CDR3, the DNA is TGTGCCAGTACCGCTAAGGCGGGGACCCAGTACTTC.

This clone turned up a few times. This chain joins TRBV4-1 and TRBJ2-7; 12 bases are shared with TRBD2. The germline gives CDR1 MGHRA, CDR2 YSYEKL. Trimming removed 4 bases from V and 3 bases from J; junction bases left unmatched: 16. This CDR3 has 19 amino acids. This CDR3 reads CASSLDLSKTSGRLYEQYF. CDR3 DNA sequence: TGCGCCAGCAGCCTCGACCTCTCCAAGACTAGCGGGAGACTCTACGAGCAGTACTTC.

The table lists this clone with a few counts. The rearrangement joins TRBV30 to TRBJ1-1, with 7 nucleotides matching TRBD1. V lost 5 bases and J lost 0; bases outside the gene matches: 0. Germline CDR1 GTSNPN, CDR2 SVGIG (reference sequence). CDR3 size: 12 residues. CDR3 protein: CAWDRVNTEAFF. CDR3 nucleotide sequence: TGTGCCTGGGACAGGGTGAACACTGAAGCTTTCTTT. The whole variable domain, remainder taken from reference TRBV30 and TRBJ1-1, is SQTIHQWPATLVQPVGSPLSLECTVEGTSNPNLYWYRQAAGRGLQLLFYSVGIGQISSEVPQNLSASRPQDRQFILSSKKLLLSDSGFYLCAWDRVNTEAFFGQGTRLTVV.

Only a few counts were recorded for this clone. The genes are TRBV29-1 and TRBJ2-4, with D possibly matching TRBD1 (5 bases). The CDR3 runs to 16 residues. V gave up 8 bases and J gave up 2 bases, with 22 bases separating them. CDR1 SQVTM and CDR2 ANQGSEA come from the germline V gene. In DNA, the CDR3 is TGCAGCCCTGTCCCCCCCAAAGGGGTGACCAAAAACATTCAGTACTTC. As protein: CSPVPPKGVTKNIQYF.

The chain employs TRBV19 and TRBJ2-1, with D perhaps matching TRBD1 (5 bases). V lost 1 base, J lost 0 bases, and 13 bases lay in between. Germline CDR1 is LNHDA and CDR2 is SQIVND (reference sequence). The CDR3 has 17 amino acids. This CDR3 is CASSIGGSRRSYNEQFF. CDR3 nucleotides: TGTGCCAGTAGTATAGGGGGCTCGCGCCGCTCCTACAATGAGCAGTTCTTC.

There are a few counts of this clone. V gene TRBV6-1 combines with J gene TRBJ2-1; 13 nucleotides agree with TRBD2. CDR3 length: 15 amino acids. Trimming removed 6 bases from V and 7 bases from J; junction bases left unmatched: 6. Germline CDR1 reads MNHNS; CDR2 reads SASEGT. CDR3 in amino acids: CASSWTSGRSNEQFF. CDR3 coding DNA: TGTGCCAGCAGCTGGACTAGCGGGAGATCGAATGAGCAGTTCTTC.

The table lists this clone with a few counts. The rearrangement uses TRBV12-5 and TRBJ2-1, with 12 bases fitting TRBD2. V lost 6 bases and J lost 12; bases outside the gene matches: 15. Germline V gene lookup returns CDR1 LGHNT and CDR2 FRNRAP. The CDR3 totals 16 residues. The CDR3 bases are TGTGCTAGTGGATCTGGTGGGACTAGCGGGCCCCTGGGGCAGTTCTTC. This encodes CASGSGGTSGPLGQFF.

This clone was counted a few times. The rearrangement links TRBV27 to TRBJ1-2, with D perhaps matching TRBD1 (6 bases). This CDR3 contains 16 residues. Germline lookup yields CDR1 MNHEY and CDR2 SMNVEV (reference sequence). V was shortened by 6 bases and J by 3 bases, with 20 bases between the two germline ends. CDR3 sequence (DNA): TGTGCCAGCAGCCAATCTGGGAACAGGGTGCACTATGGCTACACCTTC. Residues: CASSQSGNRVHYGYTF.

This clone was counted only a few times. This chain joins TRBV30 and TRBJ1-1, with a weak D call TRBD1 (6 bases). The germline V gene encodes CDR1 GTSNPN and CDR2 SVGIG (reference sequence). The ends were cut back, 0 bases at V and 1 base at J, with 12 bases in the middle. This CDR3 is built from 15 residues. Here the CDR3 DNA reads TGTGCCTGGAGTGTACTGGACAGACCGAACACTGAAGCTTTCTTT. Protein sequence: CAWSVLDRPNTEAFF.